A single sample gave rise to the 27 T cell receptor beta chains below, sequenced in a study of regulatory T cells in long-lasting Graves disease. Arm-PCR of CDR3 regions and iRepertoire HTBI primers were the basis on which TCR beta libraries were built. TCRdb reprocessed the multiplex PCR reads via MiXCR and lists one record per CDR3 protein. The table has some 220,000 distinct CDR3 sequences, around a fifth seen once. Time point noted: newly diagnosed GD, antithyroid drugs for less than 3 months. The TCR library was made from RNA extracted from PBMCs. The same specimen was also included in a second study, on T cells in Graves' hyperthyroidism and ophthalmopathy.

Specimen: peripheral blood mononuclear cells (PBMCs), collected at new diagnosis, from a patient treated with antithyroid drugs. The receptors shown here come from a woman in her thirties with Graves disease.

Ten or more counts support this clonotype. The chain has TRBV20-1 and TRBJ2-7, with D tentatively TRBD2 (7 bases). Germline V gives CDR1 DFQATT, CDR2 SNEGSKA (reference sequence). Trimming cost V 0 bases and J 0 bases, with 15 bases left between them. CDR3 length: 16 amino acids. Written as DNA, the CDR3 is TGCAGTGCTAGAGATTTGGGGAGGGGGAGCTCCTACGAGCAGTACTTC. The encoded protein is CSARDLGRGSSYEQYF.

This clonotype has ten or more counts. This sequence joins TRBV27 and TRBJ2-2; D call uncertain. The germline gives CDR1 MNHEY, CDR2 SMNVEV (reference sequence). V was cut by 3 bases and J by 9 bases, with 14 bases left in between. CDR3 length: 14 amino acids. The CDR3, as DNA: TGTGCCAGCAGTTTCAGGAGTAGTGGCCGGGAGCTGTTTTTT. Translating gives CASSFRSSGRELFF.

This clonotype has at least ten counts. V usage is TRBV28 and J usage is TRBJ2-1, with a weak D call TRBD2 (5 bases). The CDR3 loop spans 15 amino acids. The V and J ends lost 6 bases and 0 bases respectively, with 12 bases between them. Germline assignment: CDR1 MDHEN and CDR2 SYDVKM. The CDR3 DNA sequence: TGTGCCAGCAGCCGGAGGCGTAGCTCCTACAATGAGCAGTTCTTC. The encoded protein is CASSRRRSSYNEQFF.

The table lists this clonotype with many counts. This rearrangement joins TRBV24-1 to TRBJ1-5; D gene uncertain. Between the trimmed V and J ends, which lost 4 bases and 6 bases, there was a span of 12 bases. Germline V gene data show CDR1 as KGHDR and CDR2 as SFDVKD. The CDR3 consists of 14 residues. For the CDR3, the DNA is TGTGCCACCAGTGAGGGATCGGCTAGTCAGCCCCAGCATTTT. Amino acid sequence: CATSEGSASQPQHF.

This clonotype showed up just a few times. The rearrangement uses TRBV9 and TRBJ1-6; 10 bases match TRBD1. Losses at the gene ends were 2 bases for V and 10 bases for J; bases not matched to a gene: 6. CDR3 length: 15 amino acids. Germline assignment: CDR1 SGDLS and CDR2 YYNGEE. The CDR3 nucleotides are TGTGCCAGCAGCGTGAGGGACAGGGGACAATCACCCCTCCACTTT. Translated, it gives CASSVRDRGQSPLHF.

This clonotype was found many times. This chain uses TRBV20-1 with TRBJ2-7, with 8 bases fitting TRBD1. From germline, CDR1 is DFQATT and CDR2 SNEGSKA (reference sequence). The CDR3 runs to 15 residues. Germline trimming cut 3 bases from V and 0 bases from J; bases unmatched to any gene: 7. CDR3 in amino acids: CSARDPGQVSYEQYF. Here the CDR3 DNA reads TGCAGTGCTAGGGACCCGGGACAGGTCTCCTACGAGCAGTACTTC.

The V call is TRBV28, the J call TRBJ1-4; 7 bases agree with TRBD1. The length of the CDR3 is 14 residues. The germline V gene encodes CDR1 MDHEN and CDR2 SYDVKM. Unmatched junction bases numbered 8, after V lost 8 bases and J lost 5 bases. The CDR3 bases are TGTGCCAGCCGACAGGGATCTGAAAATGAAAAACTGTTTTTT. This translates into CASRQGSENEKLFF.

This clonotype was counted ten times or more. The V call is TRBV18, the J call TRBJ1-2; 10 bases line up with TRBD1. Unmatched junction bases numbered 3, after V lost 6 bases and J lost 5 bases. This CDR3 spans 13 amino acids. The germline V gene has CDR1 KGHSH and CDR2 LQKENI. The CDR3 loop is CASSPDRGYGYTF. For the CDR3, the DNA is TGTGCCAGCTCCCCGGACAGGGGGTATGGCTACACCTTC.

This clonotype was detected only once. The V and J genes are TRBV4-1 and TRBJ1-3; D gene unclear. The V end lost 0 bases, the J end lost 8 bases, and 14 bases lay between the germline ends. The CDR3 is 15 amino acids. Looked up from germline, CDR1 is MGHRA and CDR2 is YSYEKL. CDR3: CASSQDQDRGYTIYF. The CDR3 coding sequence is TGCGCCAGCAGCCAAGATCAGGACCGGGGATACACCATATATTTT.

This clonotype has at least ten counts. The rearrangement links TRBV7-9 to TRBJ2-7, with 7 bases that match TRBD1. The CDR3 is 14 residues long. V lost 1 base, J lost 7 bases, and 7 bases stayed unmatched. CDR1 is SEHNR, CDR2 FQNEAQ, per germline (reference sequence). The CDR3 region is CASSLGTGELEQYF. CDR3 coding DNA: TGTGCCAGCAGCTTAGGTACAGGGGAGCTGGAGCAGTACTTC.

In its sample, this clonotype was seen many times. This chain uses TRBV27 with TRBJ2-3; TRBD2 agrees at 8 bases. The CDR3 totals 14 residues. Per the germline V gene, CDR1 is MNHEY and CDR2 is SMNVEV (reference sequence). J gave up 3 bases and V 5 bases, and 4 bases lay outside the gene matches. CDR3 nucleotide sequence: TGTGCCAGCAGTCTCGGACTAGCAACAGATACGCAGTATTTT. Translated, it gives CASSLGLATDTQYF.

This clonotype was detected many times. The chain employs TRBV18 and TRBJ2-4; TRBD1 matches at 9 bases. The CDR3 sequence is 15 residues long. The germline V gene encodes CDR1 KGHSH and CDR2 LQKENI. The junction had 6 bases not matched to a gene; V was cut back by 6 bases and J by 3 bases. The CDR3 DNA sequence: TGTGCCAGCTCGCCTAGACAGGGGGGCAAAAACATTCAGTACTTC. As protein: CASSPRQGGKNIQYF.

The table lists this clonotype with many counts. This chain links TRBV6-2 or TRBV6-3 with TRBJ2-3, with TRBD2 matching 10 bases. Germline lookup yields CDR1 MNHEY and CDR2 SVGEGT. The trim removed 0 bases at V and 3 bases at J, leaving 12 bases unmatched. This CDR3 is 19 amino acids long. CDR3 sequence (DNA): TGTGCCAGCAGTTACTCATCTAGCGGGGGATCCCTTAATACAGATACGCAGTATTTT. It translates to CASSYSSSGGSLNTDTQYF.

In this sample, this clonotype turned up many times. The chain uses TRBV7-2 and TRBJ2-2; a possible D gene is TRBD1 (6 bases). Per the germline V gene, CDR1 is SGHTA and CDR2 is FQGNSA. The CDR3 covers 15 residues. The V gene lost 2 bases and the J gene lost 7 bases, with 14 bases spanning the gap. Here the CDR3 reads CASSLILGAVGELFF. CDR3 DNA sequence: TGTGCCAGCAGCTTAATTCTGGGGGCCGTCGGGGAGCTGTTTTTT. Based on the CDR3 plus reference TRBV7-2 and TRBJ2-2, the full variable domain is GAGVSQSPSNKVTEKGKDVELRCDPISGHTALYWYRQSLGQGLEFLIYFQGNSAPDKSGLPSDRFSAERTGGSVSTLTIQRTQQEDSAVYLCASSLILGAVGELFFGEGSRLTVL.

The chain couples TRBV2 to TRBJ2-3; 9 bases match TRBD1. The end of the DNA fits TRBJ1-3 better, so the J call may be wrong. The CDR3 has 16 amino acids. Per the germline V gene, CDR1 is SNHLY and CDR2 is FYNNEI. CDR3 coding DNA: TGTGCCAGCAGTGATGGAAGGGACAGGGTCCAGATACGCATATATTTT. It is translated as CASSDGRDRVQIRIYF.

In this sample, this clonotype turned up many times. The chain employs TRBV19 and TRBJ2-5, with D possibly being TRBD2 (6 bases). The germline V gene has CDR1 LNHDA and CDR2 SQIVND (reference sequence). Trimming removed 8 bases from V and 4 bases from J, with 17 bases in between. This CDR3 is 14 amino acids long. CDR3 amino acids: CASGAGGVGETQYF. In DNA form, the CDR3 reads TGTGCCAGTGGGGCAGGCGGGGTAGGAGAGACCCAGTACTTC.

V and J are TRBV28 and TRBJ1-1; D not certain. Germline loops: CDR1 MDHEN, CDR2 SYDVKM. The V gene lost 8 bases and the J gene lost 3 bases, with 13 bases spanning the gap. CDR3 length: 13 residues. The CDR3 loop is CASGLNWDTEAFF. In DNA, the CDR3 is TGTGCCAGCGGGCTGAATTGGGACACTGAAGCTTTCTTT.

This clonotype was observed many times. The rearrangement uses TRBV3-1 and TRBJ2-1; TRBD1 agrees at 8 bases. CDR3 size: 17 residues. Germline CDR1 and CDR2: LGHDT and YNNKEL (reference sequence). The trim removed 4 bases at V and 5 bases at J, leaving 13 bases unmatched. CDR3 sequence (DNA): TGTGCCAGCAGCCTCTCTCTCGTAGGGGACAGGAACAATGAGCAGTTCTTC. As protein: CASSLSLVGDRNNEQFF.

This clonotype came up many times. This chain uses TRBV28 with TRBJ2-1, with D unclear. The CDR3 covers 16 residues. Germline V gene sequence: CDR1 MDHEN, CDR2 SYDVKM. V dropped 4 bases and J dropped 2 bases, with 15 bases sitting between them. Written as DNA, the CDR3 is TGTGCCAGCAGTTATGGTCAGGATTGGCCCTACAATGAGCAGTTCTTC. It is translated as CASSYGQDWPYNEQFF.

There are many counts of this clonotype. This chain uses TRBV20-1 with TRBJ1-5; TRBD1 matches at 9 bases. The germline gives CDR1 DFQATT, CDR2 SNEGSKA (reference sequence). CDR3 length: 14 amino acids. J lost 6 bases, V lost 5 bases, and 8 bases had no gene match. CDR3 DNA sequence: TGCAGTGCTGCGGACAGGGGAGGGGGTCAGCCCCAGCATTTT. It is translated as CSAADRGGGQPQHF.

This clonotype was seen at least ten times. J is TRBJ2-7 and V is TRBV28; D unclear. Trimming stripped 5 bases from V and 2 bases from J, with 13 bases between. The germline CDR1 and CDR2 sequences are MDHEN and SYDVKM. The CDR3 has 14 amino acids. CDR3 nucleotides: TGTGCCAGCAGTGTGTGGGGTAACACCTACGAGCAGTACTTC. Its protein is CASSVWGNTYEQYF.

For this clonotype: It is likely a read error, because the conserved phenylalanine at the end of the CDR3 is missing. The chain has TRBV30 and TRBJ2-3, with a weak D call TRBD2 (6 bases). The CDR3 loop spans 15 amino acids. Germline V gives CDR1 GTSNPN, CDR2 SVGIG (reference sequence). Here the CDR3 DNA reads TGTGCCTCGAGTGTCGGGGCGGGAAGCACAGATACGCAGTATTCT. Residues: CASSVGAGSTDTQYS.

This clonotype occurred many times. The genes are TRBV2 and TRBJ2-7, with no clear D. V was clipped by 3 bases and J by 0 bases, with 6 bases between them. This CDR3 has 13 residues. In germline, CDR1 is SNHLY, CDR2 FYNNEI. CDR3 DNA sequence: TGTGCCAGCAGTGACAGATTCTCCTACGAGCAGTACTTC. Translated: CASSDRFSYEQYF.

This clonotype has only a few counts. A read error may explain this, as a much larger clone is one base away. Given the absence of the conserved phenylalanine or tryptophan at the CDR3 end, a read error is likely. This sequence joins TRBV18 and TRBJ1-2, with TRBD1 identical over 8 bases. This CDR3 contains 14 residues. V was pared by 3 bases and J by 3 bases, with 3 bases of the junction left unmatched. From germline, CDR1 is KGHSH and CDR2 LQKENI. The CDR3 loop is CASSPTGAYYGYTS. As DNA, the CDR3 is TGTGCCAGCTCACCGACAGGGGCTTACTATGGCTACACCTCC.

The chain couples TRBV4-1 to TRBJ1-2; no reliable D call. This CDR3 is built from 16 residues. Trimming shortened V by 3 bases and J by 4 bases, and 18 bases separated the two germline ends. CDR1 and CDR2 from the germline V gene are MGHRA and YSYEKL. Here the CDR3 reads CASSQTLAAAVYGYTF. As DNA, the CDR3 is TGCGCCAGCAGCCAGACCCTGGCGGCAGCGGTCTATGGCTACACCTTC.

At least ten counts were recorded for this clonotype. The V call is TRBV19, the J call TRBJ2-2; D possibly corresponds to TRBD2 (6 bases). V was pared by 8 bases and J by 0 bases, with 13 bases between. The CDR3 totals 15 residues. Germline V gene data show CDR1 as LNHDA and CDR2 as SQIVND (reference sequence). In DNA form, the CDR3 reads TGTGCCAGTCAGACCGGGACTTCGAACACCGGGGAGCTGTTTTTT. Translation gives CASQTGTSNTGELFF.

In its sample, this clonotype was seen many times. The chain links TRBV19 to TRBJ2-7, with TRBD2 matching 9 bases. This CDR3 has 16 residues. Germline V gene lookup returns CDR1 LNHDA and CDR2 SQIVND (reference sequence). The V gene end was trimmed by 3 bases and the J gene end by 5 bases; junction bases not matched to a gene: 11. CDR3 in amino acids: CASSITGSGSAHEQYF. In DNA, the CDR3 is TGTGCCAGTAGTATTACCGGTAGCGGGAGCGCCCACGAGCAGTACTTC.